The 21 T cell receptor beta chains below were found in one sample sequenced in a study of T cell responses to AZD1222 COVID-19 vaccine. Sequencing was performed with immunoSEQ multiplex PCR; in TCRdb, only in-frame clones are kept and a portion is missing. The sample contains about 97,000 clones, 88% of which appear only once. The sample was peripheral blood, taken on day 0 of AZD1222 vaccination. The receptors come from an adult in good health.

J is TRBJ1-2 and V is TRBV2, with a weak D call TRBD1 (5 bases). CDR1 is SNHLY and CDR2 is FYNNEI in the germline V gene. V gave up 7 bases and J gave up 5 bases, with 17 bases separating them. The CDR3 covers 14 residues. CDR3 region: CASTYRDLNYGYTF. The CDR3 DNA reads TGTGCCAGCACCTACCGGGACTTGAATTATGGCTACACCTTC.

V usage is TRBV5-5 and J usage is TRBJ2-5; 8 nucleotides line up with TRBD1. Trimming took 0 bases from V and 5 from J; bases not matched to a gene: 9. Germline CDR1 is SGHKS and CDR2 is YYEKEE (reference sequence). The CDR3 covers 16 residues. In nucleotides, the CDR3 is TGTGCCAGCAGCTTGGGGACAGGGTTGAAGTTGGAGACCCAGTACTTC. It encodes CASSLGTGLKLETQYF.

The chain recombines TRBV5-6 with TRBJ2-7; 7 nucleotides agree with TRBD1. Germline-derived CDR1 and CDR2 are SGHDT and YYEEEE. CDR3 size: 13 residues. V lost 3 bases to trimming and J lost 4 bases; unmatched junction nucleotides: 4. CDR3 amino acids: CASSSRGSYEQYF. The CDR3 nucleotides read TGTGCCAGCAGCTCCAGGGGGTCTTACGAGCAGTACTTC. Full variable domain (outside the CDR3, taken from reference TRBV5-6 and TRBJ2-7): DAGVTQSPTHLIKTRGQQVTLRCSPKSGHDTVSWYQQALGQGPQFIFQYYEEEERQRGNFPDRFSGHQFPNYSSELNVNALLLGDSALYLCASSSRGSYEQYFGPGTRLTVT.

J is TRBJ2-5 and V is TRBV10-3, with TRBD2 matching 7 bases. Germline CDR1 ENHRY, CDR2 SYGVKD. V shed 10 bases, J shed 1 base, and the junction held 6 bases outside the gene matches. The CDR3 is 13 residues long. The CDR3 loop is CATGPGGQETQYF. For the CDR3, the DNA is TGTGCCACGGGACCGGGGGGCCAAGAGACCCAGTACTTC.

This clone has only one observation. The chain uses TRBV4-3 and TRBJ1-2; weak D call: TRBD1 (5 bases). From germline, CDR1 is LGHNA and CDR2 YSLEER. Trimming took 0 bases from V and 8 from J, leaving 16 bases between them. The CDR3 sequence is 15 residues long. The CDR3 loop is CASSQDPGDLGGYTF. CDR3 sequence (DNA): TGCGCCAGCAGCCAAGATCCCGGGGACCTGGGGGGCTACACCTTC.

CDR3 nucleotide sequence: TGTGCCAGCAGCTTAAACAGCAGACAGGTGGGAGGACAGCCCCAGCATTTT. This translates into CASSLNSRQVGGQPQHF. This chain uses TRBV7-2 with TRBJ1-5; possibly TRBD1 for D (6 bases). Trimming cost V 2 bases and J 7 bases, with 21 bases left between them. Per the germline V gene, CDR1 is SGHTA and CDR2 is FQGNSA. The CDR3 is 17 amino acids.

The chain carries TRBV30 and TRBJ2-2; D uncertain. Trimming removed 2 bases at V and 3 bases at J, with 4 bases between. CDR3 length: 12 residues. The germline V gene has CDR1 GTSNPN and CDR2 SVGIG (reference sequence). The CDR3 DNA reads as TGTGCCTGGAGTATGCACACCGGGGAGCTGTTTTTT. Amino acid sequence: CAWSMHTGELFF.

The rearrangement joins TRBV7-8 to TRBJ1-6; D is unresolved. Germline CDR1 SGHVS, CDR2 FQNEAQ. The CDR3 spans 16 residues. The ends were cut back, 5 bases at V and 0 bases at J, with 11 bases in the middle. The CDR3 loop is CASSRTLSSYNSPLHF. The CDR3 nucleotides read TGTGCCAGCAGCCGGACGCTGAGCTCCTATAATTCACCCCTCCACTTT.

This clone has just a few counts. The rearrangement uses TRBV4-1 and TRBJ1-4; 7 bases are a match to TRBD1. Looked up from germline, CDR1 is MGHRA and CDR2 is YSYEKL. This CDR3 is built from 13 residues. Trimming cost V 8 bases and J 7 bases; bases outside gene matches: 7. CDR3 coding DNA: TGCGCCAGCCTAGGGGGCGCGGGTGAAAAACTGTTTTTT. It specifies CASLGGAGEKLFF.

The V and J genes are TRBV27 and TRBJ2-2; TRBD2 might be the D (6 bases). Germline assignment: CDR1 MNHEY and CDR2 SMNVEV (reference sequence). The germline V and J ends were trimmed by 10 bases and 6 bases, with 27 bases remaining between them. CDR3 length: 17 amino acids. CDR3 coding DNA: TGTGCCATCTCCTTAGCAGTAGGGAGGTCATTATCCGGGGAGCTGTTTTTT. It encodes CAISLAVGRSLSGELFF.

The chain links TRBV7-2 to TRBJ1-2; no definite D call. Trimming stripped 5 bases from V and 0 bases from J, with 10 bases between. The CDR3 has 14 amino acids. CDR1 and CDR2 (germline): SGHTA, FQGNSA. The CDR3 spells CASSVLAANYGYTF. The CDR3 DNA is TGTGCCAGCAGCGTACTCGCAGCTAACTATGGCTACACCTTC.

The genes are TRBV14 and TRBJ2-1; no clear D gene. The CDR3 sequence is 11 residues long. Deletions cut 3 bases from V and 5 bases from J, with 2 bases between. Germline loops: CDR1 SGHDN, CDR2 FVKESK. The CDR3 DNA sequence: TGTGCCAGCAGCCACCACAATGAGCAGTTCTTC. This sequence encodes CASSHHNEQFF.

The table lists this clone with a count of one. The CDR3 spells CASGDPQGRFEKLFF. The CDR3 nucleotides are TGTGCCAGCGGCGACCCTCAGGGCCGGTTTGAAAAACTGTTTTTT. J is TRBJ1-4 and V is TRBV6-5, with D possibly matching TRBD1 (5 bases). This CDR3 is 15 amino acids long. Trimming pared 8 bases from V and 7 bases from J, leaving 20 bases between. Germline V gene sequence: CDR1 MNHEY, CDR2 SVGAGI.

The chain joins TRBV29-1 to TRBJ1-2; 7 nucleotides match TRBD1. This CDR3 has 13 residues. Germline loops: CDR1 SQVTM, CDR2 ANQGSEA. With 4 bases clipped from V and 7 bases from J, the junction kept 9 bases outside the gene matches. CDR3: CSVGGGPSGGYTF. CDR3 coding DNA: TGCAGCGTTGGAGGGGGCCCATCGGGTGGCTACACCTTC.

This chain links TRBV9 with TRBJ2-5; TRBD1 aligns across 10 bases. CDR1 and CDR2 from the germline V gene are SGDLS and YYNGEE. Germline trimming cut 0 bases from V and 4 bases from J; bases unmatched to any gene: 3. The CDR3 has 15 amino acids. This CDR3 reads CASSVGQGAGETQYF. Here the CDR3 DNA reads TGTGCCAGCAGCGTAGGACAGGGGGCGGGAGAGACCCAGTACTTC.

The V gene is TRBV4-1, the J gene TRBJ1-2; unclear D gene. Trimming took 2 bases from V and 2 from J, leaving 12 bases between them. The CDR3 sequence is 15 residues long. Germline CDR1 is MGHRA and CDR2 is YSYEKL. The CDR3 DNA reads as TGCGCCAGCAGCCAACCCGACATCGGGAACTATGGCTACACCTTC. Protein: CASSQPDIGNYGYTF.

The V gene is TRBV28, the J gene TRBJ1-2, with 9 bases identical to TRBD1. CDR3 size: 15 residues. Trimming cost V 4 bases and J 2 bases; bases outside gene matches: 5. Germline lookup yields CDR1 MDHEN and CDR2 SYDVKM. CDR3 region: CASSSPGQGNYGYTF. CDR3 coding DNA: TGTGCCAGCAGTTCCCCGGGACAGGGAAACTATGGCTACACCTTC.

There are a few counts of this clone. The chain has TRBV7-2 and TRBJ2-2, with unresolved D. CDR1 and CDR2 (germline): SGHTA, FQGNSA. The CDR3 loop spans 15 amino acids. V gave up 1 base and J gave up 6 bases, with 12 bases separating them. DNA for the CDR3: TGTGCCAGCAGCTTAGGTTCCCGGATGTCCGGGGAGCTGTTTTTT. Its protein product is CASSLGSRMSGELFF. Based on the CDR3 plus reference TRBV7-2 and TRBJ2-2, the full variable domain is GAGVSQSPSNKVTEKGKDVELRCDPISGHTALYWYRQSLGQGLEFLIYFQGNSAPDKSGLPSDRFSAERTGGSVSTLTIQRTQQEDSAVYLCASSLGSRMSGELFFGEGSRLTVL.

The chain carries TRBV5-6 and TRBJ1-3; possibly TRBD1 for D (5 bases). V was cut by 0 bases and J by 2 bases, with 9 bases left in between. There are 15 residues in the CDR3. Germline assignment: CDR1 SGHDT and CDR2 YYEEEE. The CDR3 DNA sequence: TGTGCCAGCAGCTTGGCAGGACAAACTGGAAACACCATATATTTT. This sequence encodes CASSLAGQTGNTIYF.

This clone was detected only once. The chain is built from TRBV5-4 and TRBJ2-3, with 11 bases lining up with TRBD1. This CDR3 has 15 residues. Germline lookup yields CDR1 SGHNT and CDR2 YYREEE (reference sequence). With V trimmed by 4 bases and J by 4 bases, 5 bases remained unmatched. CDR3 sequence: CASSLRDRGADTQYF. The DNA for the CDR3 is TGTGCCAGCAGCCTTCGGGACAGGGGGGCAGATACGCAGTATTTT.

Of note for this clone: The sample has other DNA sequences that encode this CDR3 too. V gene TRBV18 combines with J gene TRBJ1-6; 11 bases are shared with TRBD1. The CDR3 is 15 amino acids. Germline-derived CDR1 and CDR2 are KGHSH and LQKENI. The V gene end was trimmed by 4 bases and the J gene end by 6 bases; junction bases not matched to a gene: 2. The CDR3 loop is CASSLGTGGNSPLHF. CDR3 in DNA: TGTGCCAGCTCACTAGGGACAGGGGGTAATTCACCCCTCCACTTT. Full variable domain (missing parts from reference TRBV18 and TRBJ1-6): NAGVMQNPRHLVRRRGQEARLRCSPMKGHSHVYWYRQLPEEGLKFMVYLQKENIIDESGMPKERFSAEFPKEGPSILRIQQVVRGDSAAYFCASSLGTGGNSPLHFGNGTRLTVT.